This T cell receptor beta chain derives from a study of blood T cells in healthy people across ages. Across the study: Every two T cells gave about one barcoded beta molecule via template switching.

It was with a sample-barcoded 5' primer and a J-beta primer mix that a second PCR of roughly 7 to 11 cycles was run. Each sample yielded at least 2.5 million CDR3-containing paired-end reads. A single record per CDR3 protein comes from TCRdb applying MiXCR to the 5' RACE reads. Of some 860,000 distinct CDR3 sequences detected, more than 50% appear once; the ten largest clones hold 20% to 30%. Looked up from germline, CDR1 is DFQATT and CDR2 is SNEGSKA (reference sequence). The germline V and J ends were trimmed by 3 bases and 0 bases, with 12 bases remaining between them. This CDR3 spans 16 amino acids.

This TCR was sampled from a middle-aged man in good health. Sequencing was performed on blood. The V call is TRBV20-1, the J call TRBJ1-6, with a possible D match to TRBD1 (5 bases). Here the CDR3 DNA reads TGCAGTGCTAGGGAGAGGGGAGGCTCCTATAATTCACCCCTCCACTTT. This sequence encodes CSARERGGSYNSPLHF.